The 11 T cell receptor beta chains below come from one sample, sequenced in a study of shared clonotypes between healthy human individuals. The data were produced by immunoSEQ multiplex PCR, yet TCRdb's version contains in-frame clones alone and is incomplete. The data hold hundreds of thousands of clones, with 70% to 80% observed a single time. Sequences were obtained from PBMCs. These receptors were obtained from a woman in her 40s in good health. Some clones in this sample may be carry-over from other donors' samples.

The J gene is TRBJ2-1, the V gene TRBV5-1; 9 nucleotides match TRBD2. In germline, CDR1 is SGHRS, CDR2 YFSETQ. This CDR3 region has 16 residues. Trimming at V came to 3 bases and at J to 0 bases, leaving 4 bases not matched to a gene. Here the CDR3 reads CASSSSGDSSYNEQFF. CDR3 nucleotide sequence: TGCGCCAGCAGCTCTAGCGGGGACAGCTCCTACAATGAGCAGTTCTTC.

The rearrangement uses TRBV5-6 and TRBJ2-1; D remains unclear. The CDR3 has 16 amino acids. V was clipped by 2 bases and J by 1 base, with 13 bases between them. Germline CDR1 reads SGHDT; CDR2 reads YYEEEE. CDR3 in amino acids: CASSLKGRMSYNEQFF. CDR3 nucleotide sequence: TGTGCCAGCAGCTTAAAAGGACGGATGTCCTACAATGAGCAGTTCTTC.

This chain joins TRBV13 and TRBJ2-6, with a tentative D call TRBD1 (6 bases). The germline V gene encodes CDR1 PRHDT and CDR2 FYEKMQ (reference sequence). This CDR3 spans 18 amino acids. Between the trimmed V and J ends, which lost 5 bases and 1 base, there was a span of 18 bases. This CDR3 is CASSLPWTAASGANVLTF. CDR3 coding DNA: TGTGCCAGCAGCCTCCCGTGGACAGCTGCTTCTGGGGCCAACGTCCTGACTTTC.

The rearrangement uses TRBV9 and TRBJ2-5, with D unclear. Trimming shortened V by 0 bases and J by 5 bases, and 8 bases separated the two germline ends. This CDR3 has 13 residues. The germline V gene encodes CDR1 SGDLS and CDR2 YYNGEE. In nucleotides, the CDR3 is TGTGCCAGCAGCGTAGGAATGGGTGAGACCCAGTACTTC. It encodes CASSVGMGETQYF.

This clone appeared a few times. The rearrangement links TRBV27 to TRBJ2-7; TRBD2 matches at 12 bases. CDR1 MNHEY and CDR2 SMNVEV come from the germline V gene (reference sequence). This CDR3 region has 15 residues. V trimming: 6 bases; J trimming: 12 bases; junction bases outside the gene matches: 15. This CDR3 is CASSQSGTSGPLRYF. The CDR3 nucleotides read TGTGCCAGCAGCCAGAGCGGGACTAGCGGGCCCCTCCGGTACTTC.

This clone is termed medium-sized. Other DNA sequences in this sample translate to the same CDR3. The CDR3 region is CAWSRQIYQETQYF. CDR3 in DNA: TGTGCCTGGAGCCGACAGATCTACCAAGAGACCCAGTACTTC. The chain recombines TRBV30 with TRBJ2-5; D might be TRBD1 (5 bases). The CDR3 consists of 14 residues. Trimming took off 3 bases at V and 0 bases at J, with 11 bases between the two ends. CDR1 is GTSNPN, CDR2 SVGIG, per germline (reference sequence).

V gene TRBV5-4 combines with J gene TRBJ2-7; TRBD2 aligns across 8 bases. J was trimmed by 7 bases and V by 0 bases; bases with no gene match: 12. Germline CDR1 is SGHNT and CDR2 is YYREEE (reference sequence). There are 16 residues in the CDR3. The CDR3 DNA sequence: TGTGCCAGCAGCTTGGGCCTAGCGGGTAGGGCAGGGGAGCAGTACTTC. Its translation: CASSLGLAGRAGEQYF.

The chain employs TRBV9 and TRBJ2-1, with D perhaps matching TRBD2 (5 bases). V was pared by 3 bases and J by 4 bases, with 8 bases between. The CDR3 is 13 residues long. CDR1 is SGDLS, CDR2 YYNGEE, per germline. DNA of the CDR3: TGTGCCAGCAGCGCCCGGGAATACAATGAGCAGTTCTTC. It yields the protein CASSAREYNEQFF.

The rearrangement uses TRBV2 and TRBJ2-1; maybe TRBD1 (6 bases). The length of the CDR3 is 15 residues. V lost 6 bases, J lost 7 bases, and 19 bases lay in between. CDR1 is SNHLY and CDR2 is FYNNEI in the germline V gene. CDR3 amino acids: CASRDPRTGTNEQFF. Here the CDR3 DNA reads TGTGCCAGCAGGGACCCGAGGACTGGGACAAATGAGCAGTTCTTC.

The chain is built from TRBV2 and TRBJ1-3; a possible D gene is TRBD1 (6 bases). Trimming shortened V by 3 bases and J by 0 bases, and 9 bases separated the two germline ends. Germline assignment: CDR1 SNHLY and CDR2 FYNNEI. This CDR3 is 15 amino acids long. The CDR3 loop reads CASSEQGRSGNTIYF. CDR3 nucleotide sequence: TGTGCCAGCAGTGAGCAGGGGCGCTCTGGAAACACCATATATTTT.

This clone was observed a single time. One base separates it from a far larger clone, so it is likely a read error. The same CDR3 is also encoded by other DNA sequences in this sample. The chain combines TRBV29-1 with TRBJ1-2, with D perhaps matching TRBD1 (5 bases). The CDR3 is made up of 15 amino acids. Germline loops: CDR1 SQVTM, CDR2 ANQGSEA. The CDR3 DNA sequence: TGCAGTGTTGAAGAGTGGCAAGGGGTTGTAGGGGGCTACACCTTC. Translated: CSVEEWQGVVGGYTF.